The T cell receptor (beta chain) described here comes from a study of Tregs in tolerant kidney transplant recipients. The assay was immunoSEQ multiplex PCR, and TCRdb's table has in-frame clones only and misses some. The top ten hold roughly 5% of the sample, which has 92,000 or so clones, approximately 92% seen once. Concerning this clone itself: Its antigen is unidentified.

Findings and limits, study-wide: Few patients were studied, so findings need validation in larger groups. Expanding Tregs on activated donor B cells appeared to best identify donor-specific TCRbeta clones. This study did not directly address biological reproducibility.

CD4+CD25+CD127- Tregs, CD4+CD25- non-Tregs, CD4 and CD8 cells were sorted. Looked up from germline, CDR1 is WSHSY and CDR2 is SAAADI. Trimming took off 2 bases at V and 0 bases at J, with 11 bases between the two ends. The CDR3 sequence is 16 residues long. This chain uses TRBV10-2 with TRBJ2-1, with D perhaps TRBD1 or TRBD2 (6 bases each). What was sequenced was CD8+ T cells from blood. The receptor was derived from a human donor in good health. CDR3 loop: CASSETGTLSYNEQFF. As DNA, the CDR3 is TGCGCCAGCAGTGAGACAGGGACTCTCTCCTACAATGAGCAGTTCTTC.